This entry lists 26 T cell receptor beta chains sequenced from one sample in a study of T cell responses to AZD1222 COVID-19 vaccine (dated by TCRdb to 2020 to 2022). Sample time point, as interpreted from the label and publication: about 28 days (+/-7) after the second vaccine dose. Library method: the immunoSEQ multiplex PCR assay. The table was pulled from immuneACCESS by TCRdb, which kept in-frame rearrangements only. Such tables lose some clones; where checked, under half of the loss comes from unresolved V genes, and the rest has no known cause. This sample gives roughly 120,000 clones in total; 85% of them show up just once. The ten largest account for 4.4% of the sample. The sample was peripheral blood, taken 28 days after the second AZD1222 dose. The receptors were gathered from an adult who received the AZD1222 COVID-19 vaccine.

The CDR3 is CASSLASGSGNTIYF. DNA for the CDR3: TGTGCCAGCAGCTTAGCCAGTGGATCTGGAAACACCATATATTTT. This chain links TRBV7-9 with TRBJ1-3; D not resolved. V lost 0 bases and J lost 1, with 7 bases in between. Germline values: CDR1 SEHNR, CDR2 FQNEAQ (reference sequence). This CDR3 comprises 15 residues.

The chain recombines TRBV3-1 (or the pseudogene TRBV3-2) with TRBJ1-1; no reliable D call. There are 12 residues in the CDR3. Germline-derived CDR1 and CDR2 are LGHDT and YNNKEL (reference sequence). The V gene lost 4 bases and the J gene lost 3 bases, with 6 bases spanning the gap. The CDR3 nucleotides read TGTGCCAGCAGCCCCCATGACACTGAAGCTTTCTTT. Amino acids: CASSPHDTEAFF.

The chain combines TRBV2 with TRBJ1-2; D is undetermined. Trimming pared 5 bases from V and 4 bases from J, leaving 11 bases between. This CDR3 region has 13 residues. Germline V gene lookup returns CDR1 SNHLY and CDR2 FYNNEI. The CDR3 DNA is TGTGCCAGCAGTACTCGGCAGAGCTATGGCTACACCTTC. It yields the protein CASSTRQSYGYTF. Variable domain in full (rest from reference TRBV2 and TRBJ1-2): EPEVTQTPSHQVTQMGQEVILRCVPISNHLYFYWYRQILGQKVEFLVSFYNNEISEKSEIFDDQFSVERPDGSNFTLKIRSTKLEDSAMYFCASSTRQSYGYTFGSGTRLTVV.

The chain joins TRBV28 to TRBJ2-7; weak D call: TRBD2 (6 bases). Between the trimmed V and J ends, which lost 6 bases and 5 bases, there was a span of 14 bases. Germline V gives CDR1 MDHEN, CDR2 SYDVKM. The CDR3 extends over 13 amino acids. CDR3 residues: CASSGGAPDEQYF. The DNA for the CDR3 is TGTGCCAGCAGCGGAGGGGCTCCTGACGAGCAGTACTTC.

The chain couples TRBV4-3 to TRBJ2-2; TRBD1 is a possible D gene (6 bases). The ends were cut back, 4 bases at V and 4 bases at J, with 13 bases in the middle. CDR1 is LGHNA, CDR2 YSLEER, per germline. This CDR3 comprises 15 residues. CDR3 sequence reads: CASSLMTGLTGELFF. CDR3 DNA sequence: TGCGCCAGCAGCCTCATGACAGGTCTCACCGGGGAGCTGTTTTTT.

This chain connects TRBV4-1 to TRBJ2-7, with 11 bases aligning to TRBD1. Unmatched junction bases numbered 9, after V lost 3 bases and J lost 2 bases. CDR3 length equals 17 residues. Germline CDR1 is MGHRA and CDR2 is YSYEKL. Here the CDR3 DNA reads TGCGCCAGCAGCCAGACCCCCGGGACAGGGGGGGCCTACGAGCAGTACTTC. It codes for CASSQTPGTGGAYEQYF.

This chain joins TRBV6-2 or TRBV6-3 and TRBJ2-1; D call uncertain. Trimming removed 4 bases at V and 8 bases at J, with 9 bases between. The CDR3 runs 12 residues. Germline assignment: CDR1 MNHEY and CDR2 SVGEGT. The CDR3 nucleotides are TGTGCCAGCAGTTTGTTTCGGGATGAGCAGTTCTTC. Translated, it gives CASSLFRDEQFF.

This rearrangement joins TRBV4-1 to TRBJ1-2; no clear D. The CDR3 contains 16 residues. The V and J ends lost 4 bases and 8 bases respectively, with 23 bases between them. The germline CDR1 and CDR2 sequences are MGHRA and YSYEKL. CDR3 loop: CASSPPTPPVGIGYTF. For the CDR3, the DNA is TGCGCCAGCAGCCCGCCCACACCACCAGTGGGGATCGGCTACACCTTC.

The chain carries TRBV12-3 or TRBV12-4 and TRBJ1-5; D is uncertain. Trimming took 5 bases from V and 7 from J, leaving 9 bases between them. This CDR3 has 12 amino acids. The CDR3 sequence is CASSPRRQPQHF. CDR3 sequence (DNA): TGTGCCAGCAGTCCTAGAAGACAGCCCCAGCATTTT.

This clone is a singleton in its sample. V gene TRBV4-2 combines with J gene TRBJ1-3; D gene ambiguous. CDR3 size: 14 residues. V lost 1 base to trimming and J lost 7 bases, with 11 bases between them. Germline CDR1 and CDR2: LGHNA and YNFKEQ. The CDR3 DNA sequence: TGTGCCAGCAGCCAAGTGTCGGCATTCAACACCATATATTTT. It is translated as CASSQVSAFNTIYF.

The CDR3 sequence: CAWSDMNTEAFF. CDR3 DNA: TGTGCCTGGAGTGATATGAACACTGAAGCTTTCTTT. V and J are TRBV30 and TRBJ1-1, with unresolved D. Trimming shortened V by 1 base and J by 0 bases, and 3 bases separated the two germline ends. The CDR3 spans 12 residues. Per the germline V gene, CDR1 is GTSNPN and CDR2 is SVGIG (reference sequence).

V and J are TRBV5-4 and TRBJ1-1, with 9 bases matching TRBD1. Germline V CDR1 and CDR2: SGHNT, YYREEE (reference sequence). The J segment lost 11 bases and the V segment lost 3 bases, leaving 11 bases of the junction unmatched. The length of the CDR3 is 14 residues. CDR3 sequence reads: CASSWERTGALAFF. The CDR3 nucleotides read TGTGCCAGCAGCTGGGAAAGGACAGGGGCTTTGGCTTTCTTT.

The chain employs TRBV4-1 and TRBJ2-7, with 7 bases identical to TRBD1. The germline V gene encodes CDR1 MGHRA and CDR2 YSYEKL. The CDR3 extends over 16 amino acids. The ends lost 3 bases at V and 3 bases at J; junction bases unmatched: 11. This chain's CDR3 is CASSHASGQQIYEQYF. Written as DNA, the CDR3 is TGCGCCAGCAGCCACGCCTCGGGACAGCAAATCTACGAGCAGTACTTC.

The chain joins TRBV30 to TRBJ1-2, with 12 bases that match TRBD1. This CDR3 has 16 amino acids. J was trimmed by 3 bases and V by 3 bases; bases with no gene match: 8. Germline loops: CDR1 GTSNPN, CDR2 SVGIG (reference sequence). CDR3 bases: TGTGCCTGGAGAAGGGACAGGGGGCGCAGGGACTATGGCTACACCTTC. Translating gives CAWRRDRGRRDYGYTF.

The chain links TRBV7-2 to TRBJ1-6; 9 bases fit TRBD1. The CDR3 runs 15 residues. From germline, CDR1 is SGHTA and CDR2 FQGNSA. V shed 6 bases and J 9 bases; nucleotides not matched to a gene: 9. In DNA, the CDR3 is TGTGCCAGCAGTATACGGACAGGGGACGCTTCACCCCTCCACTTT. Translated, it gives CASSIRTGDASPLHF.

This sequence joins TRBV30 and TRBJ2-5; D unresolved. This CDR3 contains 14 residues. Germline CDR1 GTSNPN, CDR2 SVGIG (reference sequence). V gave up 0 bases and J gave up 2 bases, with 10 bases separating them. In DNA, the CDR3 is TGTGCCTGGAGTGTAGAGGTCTGGCAAGAGACCCAGTACTTC. Protein product: CAWSVEVWQETQYF. The complete variable domain, with remaining parts taken from reference TRBV30 and TRBJ2-5, reads SQTIHQWPATLVQPVGSPLSLECTVEGTSNPNLYWYRQAAGRGLQLLFYSVGIGQISSEVPQNLSASRPQDRQFILSSKKLLLSDSGFYLCAWSVEVWQETQYFGPGTRLLVL.

The chain carries TRBV9 and TRBJ1-4, with D possibly being TRBD1 (6 bases). Germline CDR1 reads SGDLS; CDR2 reads YYNGEE. Trimming stripped 1 base from V and 4 bases from J, with 11 bases between. This CDR3 contains 15 residues. The DNA for the CDR3 is TGTGCCAGCAGCGTACAGGGGCAGGTTAATGAAAAACTGTTTTTT. Translating it yields CASSVQGQVNEKLFF.

The V gene is TRBV7-9, the J gene TRBJ1-6, with 9 bases lining up with TRBD1. CDR1 is SEHNR, CDR2 FQNEAQ, per germline (reference sequence). V was pared by 1 base and J by 8 bases, with 6 bases of the junction left unmatched. This CDR3 is 16 amino acids long. In DNA, the CDR3 is TGTGCCAGCAGCTTAGGGGGGGGACAGGGTGATTCACCCCTCCACTTT. Its translation: CASSLGGGQGDSPLHF.

The rearrangement uses TRBV9 and TRBJ2-5; TRBD1 matches 7 bases. Germline CDR1 SGDLS, CDR2 YYNGEE. CDR3 length: 13 amino acids. V gave up 6 bases and J gave up 1 base; unmatched junction bases: 3. CDR3 DNA: TGTGCCAGCACCGGGACAGCCCAAGAGACCCAGTACTTC. This encodes CASTGTAQETQYF.

The J gene is TRBJ2-2, the V gene TRBV10-1; D not certain. The CDR3 consists of 15 residues. The germline V gene encodes CDR1 WNHNN and CDR2 SYGVQD (reference sequence). V was trimmed by 2 bases and J by 1 base, leaving 8 bases between them. The CDR3 loop reads CASSEEQVNTGELFF. For the CDR3, the DNA is TGCGCCAGCAGTGAGGAGCAGGTGAACACCGGGGAGCTGTTTTTT.

This clone came up once. V and J are TRBV9 and TRBJ2-3; D gene uncertain. Trimming took 2 bases from V and 3 from J, leaving 10 bases between them. This CDR3 comprises 14 residues. Germline V gene data show CDR1 as SGDLS and CDR2 as YYNGEE. CDR3 nucleotide sequence: TGTGCCAGCAGCGTCTACAGTGGGACAGATACGCAGTATTTT. Translating gives CASSVYSGTDTQYF.

This sequence joins TRBV4-2 and TRBJ1-2; no clear D gene. The CDR3 contains 14 residues. The germline V and J ends were trimmed by 0 bases and 8 bases, with 13 bases remaining between them. CDR1 and CDR2 (germline): LGHNA, YNFKEQ. The CDR3 loop is CASSQDPVSQGYTF. The CDR3, as DNA: TGTGCCAGCAGCCAAGATCCGGTGTCCCAAGGCTACACCTTC.

This chain links TRBV7-8 with TRBJ2-1; the D gene is possibly TRBD2 (5 bases). Looked up from germline, CDR1 is SGHVS and CDR2 is FQNEAQ. Trimming removed 3 bases from V and 1 base from J, with 19 bases in between. There are 18 residues in the CDR3. This CDR3 reads CASSFKPPGSASYNEQFF. CDR3 sequence (DNA): TGTGCCAGCAGCTTTAAACCCCCGGGAAGCGCGTCCTACAATGAGCAGTTCTTC.

V usage is TRBV10-1 and J usage is TRBJ2-7; 7 bases map to TRBD2. The CDR3 loop spans 13 amino acids. V shed 10 bases and J 5 bases; nucleotides not matched to a gene: 11. From germline, CDR1 is WNHNN and CDR2 SYGVQD (reference sequence). CDR3: CATAGDGPHEQYF. The CDR3 DNA sequence: TGCGCCACCGCGGGGGACGGACCTCACGAGCAGTACTTC.

This clone was found once. This chain joins TRBV7-9 and TRBJ1-2; TRBD1 matches at 10 bases. There are 14 residues in the CDR3. V trimming: 5 bases; J trimming: 4 bases; junction bases outside the gene matches: 4. Germline CDR1 SEHNR, CDR2 FQNEAQ (reference sequence). In nucleotides, the CDR3 is TGTGCCAGCAGCACCGGGACAGGGGTCTATGGCTACACCTTC. Protein product: CASSTGTGVYGYTF.

The chain carries TRBV7-9 and TRBJ2-3, with TRBD2 matching 10 bases. The junction had 2 bases not matched to a gene; V was cut back by 1 base and J by 1 base. CDR3 length: 16 residues. Germline assignment: CDR1 SEHNR and CDR2 FQNEAQ (reference sequence). The CDR3 reads CASSLGAGGRTDTQYF. Here the CDR3 DNA reads TGTGCCAGCAGCTTAGGAGCGGGGGGGCGCACAGATACGCAGTATTTT.